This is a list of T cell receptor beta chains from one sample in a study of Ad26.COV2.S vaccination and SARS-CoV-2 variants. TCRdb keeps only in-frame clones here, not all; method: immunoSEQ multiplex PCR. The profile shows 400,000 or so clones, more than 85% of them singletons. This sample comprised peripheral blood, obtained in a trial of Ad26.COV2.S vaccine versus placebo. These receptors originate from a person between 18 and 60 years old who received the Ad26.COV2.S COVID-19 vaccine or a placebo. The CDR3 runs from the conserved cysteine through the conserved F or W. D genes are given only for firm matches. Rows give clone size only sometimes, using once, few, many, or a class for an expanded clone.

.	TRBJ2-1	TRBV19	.	CASKMGGDYNEQFF	TGTGCCAGTAAAATGGGGGGTGACTACAATGAGCAGTTCTTC
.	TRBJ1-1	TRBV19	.	CASNLRARSTEAFF	TGTGCCAGTAACCTGAGGGCGCGCTCCACTGAAGCTTTCTTT
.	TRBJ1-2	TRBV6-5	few	CASSYSRDYGYTF	TGTGCCAGCAGTTACTCCCGGGACTATGGCTACACCTTC
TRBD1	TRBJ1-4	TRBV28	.	CASGDRGNEKLFF	TGTGCCAGCGGGGACAGGGGTAATGAAAAACTGTTTTTT
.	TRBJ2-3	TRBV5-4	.	CASSFRDTQYF	TGTGCCAGCAGCTTTAGAGATACGCAGTATTTT
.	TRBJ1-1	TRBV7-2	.	CASSPSGVRTEAFF	TGTGCCAGCAGCCCTAGCGGGGTGAGAACTGAAGCTTTCTTT
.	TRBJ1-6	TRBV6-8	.	CASSYPQGGSPLHF	TGTGCCAGCAGTTACCCCCAGGGCGGCTCACCCCTCCACTTT
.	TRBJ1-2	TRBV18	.	CASSPSGALVDYGYTF	TGTGCCAGCTCACCAAGTGGCGCGTTAGTCGACTATGGCTACACCTTC
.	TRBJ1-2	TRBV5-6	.	CASSFPRGNYGYTF	TGTGCCAGCAGCTTTCCTAGGGGAAACTATGGCTACACCTTC
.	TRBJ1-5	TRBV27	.	CASSSGGVQPQHF	TGTGCCAGCAGTTCTGGAGGGGTTCAGCCCCAGCATTTT
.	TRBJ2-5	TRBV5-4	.	CASSPAVVVGQETQYF	TGTGCCAGCAGCCCGGCGGTCGTAGTTGGGCAAGAGACCCAGTACTTC
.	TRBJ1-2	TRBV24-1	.	CATSDSGTTDGYTF	TGTGCCACCAGTGATTCCGGGACAACGGATGGCTACACCTTC
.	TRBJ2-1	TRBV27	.	CASSSYQGMTYNEQFF	TGTGCCAGCAGTTCGTACCAGGGGATGACCTACAATGAGCAGTTCTTC
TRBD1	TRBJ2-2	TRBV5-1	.	CASSLFGTGRGTGELFF	TGCGCCAGCAGCTTGTTTGGGACAGGACGGGGCACCGGGGAGCTGTTTTTT